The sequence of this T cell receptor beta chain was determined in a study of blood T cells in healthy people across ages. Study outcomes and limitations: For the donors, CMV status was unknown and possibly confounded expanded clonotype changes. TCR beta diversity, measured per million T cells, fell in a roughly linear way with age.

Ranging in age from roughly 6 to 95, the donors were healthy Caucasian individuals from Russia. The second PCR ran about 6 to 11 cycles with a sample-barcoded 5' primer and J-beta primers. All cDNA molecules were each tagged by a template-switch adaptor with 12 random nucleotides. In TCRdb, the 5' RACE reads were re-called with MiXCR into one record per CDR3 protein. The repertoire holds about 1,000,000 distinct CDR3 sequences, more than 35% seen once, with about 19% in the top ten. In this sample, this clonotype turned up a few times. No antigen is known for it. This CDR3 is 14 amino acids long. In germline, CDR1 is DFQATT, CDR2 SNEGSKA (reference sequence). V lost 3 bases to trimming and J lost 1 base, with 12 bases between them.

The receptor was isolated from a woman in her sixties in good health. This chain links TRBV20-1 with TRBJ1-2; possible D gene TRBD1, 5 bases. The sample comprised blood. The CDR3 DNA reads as TGCAGTGCTAGCTACCCAGGGTTTAACTATGGCTACACCTTC. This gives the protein CSASYPGFNYGYTF.